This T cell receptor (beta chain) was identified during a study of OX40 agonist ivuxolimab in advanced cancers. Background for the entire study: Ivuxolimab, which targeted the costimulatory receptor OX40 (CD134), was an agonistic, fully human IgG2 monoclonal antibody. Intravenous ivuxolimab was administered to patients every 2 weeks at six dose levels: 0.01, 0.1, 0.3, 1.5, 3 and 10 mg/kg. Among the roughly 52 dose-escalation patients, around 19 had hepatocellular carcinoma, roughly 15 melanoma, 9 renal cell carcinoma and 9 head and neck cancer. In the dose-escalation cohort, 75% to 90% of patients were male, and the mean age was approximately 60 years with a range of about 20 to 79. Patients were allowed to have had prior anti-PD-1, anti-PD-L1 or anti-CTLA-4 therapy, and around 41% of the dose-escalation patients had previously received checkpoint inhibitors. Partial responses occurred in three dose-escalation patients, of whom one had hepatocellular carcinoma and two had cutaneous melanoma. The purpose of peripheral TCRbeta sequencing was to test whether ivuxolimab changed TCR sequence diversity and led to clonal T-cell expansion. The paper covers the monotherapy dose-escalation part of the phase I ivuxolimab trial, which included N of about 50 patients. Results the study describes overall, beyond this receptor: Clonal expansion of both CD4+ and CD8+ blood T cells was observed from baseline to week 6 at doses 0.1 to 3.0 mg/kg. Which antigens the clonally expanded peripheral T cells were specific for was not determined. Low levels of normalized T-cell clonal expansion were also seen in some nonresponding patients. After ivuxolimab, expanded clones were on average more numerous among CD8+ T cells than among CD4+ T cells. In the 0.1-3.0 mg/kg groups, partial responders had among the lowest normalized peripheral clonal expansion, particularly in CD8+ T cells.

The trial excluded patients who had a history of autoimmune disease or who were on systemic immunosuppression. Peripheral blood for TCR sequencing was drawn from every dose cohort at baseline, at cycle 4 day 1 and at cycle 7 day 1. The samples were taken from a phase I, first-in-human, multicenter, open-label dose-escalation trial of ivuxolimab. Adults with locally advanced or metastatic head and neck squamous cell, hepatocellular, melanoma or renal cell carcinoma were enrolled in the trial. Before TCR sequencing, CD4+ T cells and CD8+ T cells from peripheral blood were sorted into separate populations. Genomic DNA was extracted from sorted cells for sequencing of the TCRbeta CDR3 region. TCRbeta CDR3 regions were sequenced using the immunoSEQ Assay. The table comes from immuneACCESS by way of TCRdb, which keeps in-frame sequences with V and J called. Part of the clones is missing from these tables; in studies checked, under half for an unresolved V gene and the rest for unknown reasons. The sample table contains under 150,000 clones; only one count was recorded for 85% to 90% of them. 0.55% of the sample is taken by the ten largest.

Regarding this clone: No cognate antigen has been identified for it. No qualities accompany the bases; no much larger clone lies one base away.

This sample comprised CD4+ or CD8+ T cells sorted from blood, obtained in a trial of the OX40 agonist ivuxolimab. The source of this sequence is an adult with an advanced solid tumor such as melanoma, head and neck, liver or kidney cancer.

This receptor has the CDR3 CASSPQQGTSQPQHF. The nucleotides read TGTGCCAGCAGCCCCCAACAGGGGACGTCGCAGCCCCAGCATTTT. The chain is made from TRBV7-6 and TRBJ1-5; TRBD1 matches 7 bases in the middle. Including the terminal cysteine and phenylalanine, the CDR3 comprises 15 residues. Just the 45-base CDR3 DNA is kept, in frame starting at base 1. For CDR1 and CDR2, the germline V gene lists SGHVS and FNYEAQ. At the junction V is shortened by 5 bases and J by 7 bases; bases outside the gene matches: 11.